The T cell receptor beta chain described here comes from a study of cytomegalovirus exposure and HLA in healthy donors. Germline CDR1 and CDR2: SQVTM and ANQGSEA. The CDR3 runs 14 residues. V was clipped by 7 bases and J by 1 base; unmatched bases: 9. Generated by immunoSEQ multiplex PCR, the TCRdb table keeps only in-frame clones and is missing some. The sample holds roughly 150,000 clones, more than 75% seen once. Sequencing was done on a sample of PBMCs. The sequence came from a man in his late teens or twenties in good health and CMV-seropositive. The chain combines TRBV29-1 with TRBJ1-1; 7 positions match TRBD1. The CDR3 loop is CSGLNRGWNTEAFF. The CDR3, as DNA: TGCAGCGGACTAAACAGGGGTTGGAACACTGAAGCTTTCTTT.